Following are 7 T cell receptor beta chains from one sample sequenced in a study of blood T cell repertoires in COVID-19. The table came from immunoSEQ multiplex PCR; TCRdb's copy has only in-frame clones and leaves some out. The table has around 250,000 clones, 86% seen once. Sequenced input: PBMCs or T cells enriched from blood (not recorded which). These receptors all come from a woman between 45 and 60 years old who had recovered from COVID-19.

The V gene is TRBV4-3, the J gene TRBJ1-2; possible D gene TRBD1, 6 bases. V was shortened by 4 bases and J by 4 bases, with 19 bases between the two germline ends. The CDR3 covers 16 residues. CDR1 and CDR2 from the germline V gene are LGHNA and YSLEER. The CDR3 DNA reads as TGCGCCAGCAGCCCTACTGTCAGGGGCGTTGGCTATGGCTACACCTTC. This translates into CASSPTVRGVGYGYTF.

The gene calls are TRBV18 and TRBJ2-5, with D perhaps matching TRBD2 (6 bases). V shed 2 bases and J shed 5 bases, with 9 bases lying between them. The CDR3 length is 13 residues. Germline V gene lookup returns CDR1 KGHSH and CDR2 LQKENI. CDR3 nucleotide sequence: TGTGCCAGCTCACCAGGAGGGTTCGAGACCCAGTACTTC. Translation gives CASSPGGFETQYF.

The CDR3 loop is CASSQDRGIQPQHF. The CDR3 DNA follows: TGTGCCAGTAGTCAGGACAGGGGTATTCAGCCCCAGCATTTT. The chain is built from TRBV19 and TRBJ1-5, with 9 bases identical to TRBD1. CDR1 and CDR2 from the germline V gene are LNHDA and SQIVND (reference sequence). V gave up 5 bases and J gave up 6 bases; unmatched junction bases: 5. The CDR3 extends over 14 amino acids.

The DNA of the CDR3 is TGTGCCAGTCGGGGAGGGTTAGGAACTAATGAAAAACTGTTTTTT. Translating gives CASRGGLGTNEKLFF. This chain joins TRBV19 and TRBJ1-4, with no clear D. With 8 bases removed from V and 1 base from J, the gap between germline ends came to 14 bases. The germline V gene has CDR1 LNHDA and CDR2 SQIVND (reference sequence). The CDR3 runs 15 residues. Supplemented by reference TRBV19 and TRBJ1-4, the full variable domain reads DGGITQSPKYLFRKEGQNVTLSCEQNLNHDAMYWYRQDPGQGLRLIYYSQIVNDFQKGDIAEGYSVSREKKESFPLTVTSAQKNPTAFYLCASRGGLGTNEKLFFGSGTQLSVL.

The sample holds a few counts of this clone. The chain is built from TRBV2 and TRBJ2-7; 10 bases are shared with TRBD2. The CDR3 extends over 14 amino acids. Germline CDR1 reads SNHLY; CDR2 reads FYNNEI. Trimming removed 7 bases from V and 5 bases from J; junction bases left unmatched: 8. In DNA, the CDR3 is TGTGCCAGCAAATTCAGGACTAGCGGTCACGAGCAGTACTTC. Amino acids: CASKFRTSGHEQYF.

The V call is TRBV5-6, the J call TRBJ1-4, with a possible D match to TRBD1 (6 bases). The CDR3 sequence is 14 residues long. The V end was cut by 3 bases, the J end by 7 bases, with 13 bases between. The V gene's germline CDR1 is SGHDT and CDR2 YYEEEE. The CDR3 loop is CASSWARGGEKLFF. CDR3 sequence (DNA): TGTGCCAGCAGCTGGGCCAGAGGGGGTGAAAAACTGTTTTTT. Together with reference TRBV5-6 and TRBJ1-4, the CDR3 gives the full variable domain: DAGVTQSPTHLIKTRGQQVTLRCSPKSGHDTVSWYQQALGQGPQFIFQYYEEEERQRGNFPDRFSGHQFPNYSSELNVNALLLGDSALYLCASSWARGGEKLFFGSGTQLSVL.

The chain recombines TRBV29-1 with TRBJ1-1; D remains ambiguous. Trimming shortened V by 7 bases and J by 0 bases, and 12 bases separated the two germline ends. Germline V CDR1 and CDR2: SQVTM, ANQGSEA. The CDR3 is made up of 13 amino acids. The CDR3 protein is CSGRAGLNTEAFF. As DNA, the CDR3 is TGCAGCGGACGTGCGGGGTTGAACACTGAAGCTTTCTTT.